This T cell receptor beta chain was captured in a study of shared clonotypes between healthy human individuals. On sorted subsets, replicate PCRs used approximately 200 ng DNA, or some 27,000 T cell genomes. The assay was immunoSEQ multiplex PCR, and TCRdb's table has in-frame clones only and misses some. In the table there are roughly 720,000 clones, 90% of which are singletons. Trimming cost V 1 base and J 0 bases, with 10 bases left between them. The CDR3 is made up of 16 amino acids. Germline V CDR1 and CDR2: MDHEN, SYDVKM. V is TRBV28 and J is TRBJ2-1; maybe TRBD1 (6 bases). The sample consisted of memory CD8+ T cells from PBMCs. Subset in this sample: CD45RO+ cells pooled with CCR7-negative TemRA cells. The origin of this receptor is a man aged 18 to 30 in good health. Some clones in this sample may be carry-over from other donors' samples. The CDR3: CASSLFQGSSYNEQFF. CDR3 nucleotides: TGTGCCAGCAGTTTATTTCAGGGGAGCTCCTACAATGAGCAGTTCTTC.